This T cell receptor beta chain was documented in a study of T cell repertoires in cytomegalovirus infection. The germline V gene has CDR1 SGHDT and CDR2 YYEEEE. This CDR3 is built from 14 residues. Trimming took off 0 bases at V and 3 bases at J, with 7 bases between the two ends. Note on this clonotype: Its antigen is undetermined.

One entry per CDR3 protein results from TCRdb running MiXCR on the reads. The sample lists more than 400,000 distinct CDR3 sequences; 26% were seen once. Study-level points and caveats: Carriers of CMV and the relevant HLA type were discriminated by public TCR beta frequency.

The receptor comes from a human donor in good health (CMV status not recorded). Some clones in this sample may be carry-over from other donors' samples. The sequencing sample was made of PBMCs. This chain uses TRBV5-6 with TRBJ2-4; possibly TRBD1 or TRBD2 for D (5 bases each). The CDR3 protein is CASSLVGDKNIQYF. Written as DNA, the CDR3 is TGTGCCAGCAGCTTGGTGGGGGACAAAAACATTCAGTACTTC. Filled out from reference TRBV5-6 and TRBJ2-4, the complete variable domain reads DAGVTQSPTHLIKTRGQQVTLRCSPKSGHDTVSWYQQALGQGPQFIFQYYEEEERQRGNFPDRFSGHQFPNYSSELNVNALLLGDSALYLCASSLVGDKNIQYFGAGTRLSVL.